What follows describes a single T cell receptor (beta chain). The sample belongs to a study of blood T cell repertoires in COVID-19. About the study: Sites across the United States, Italy and Spain contributed samples from acute and convalescent COVID-19.

Clones were read by immunoSEQ multiplex PCR, and TCRdb kept only the in-frame ones, dropping some. The data hold 90,000 to 100,000 clones, with over 80% observed a single time. Trimming stripped 4 bases from V and 0 bases from J, with 10 bases between. CDR3 length equals 15 residues. In germline, CDR1 is SGHTA, CDR2 FQGNSA. Sequences were obtained from peripheral blood. The sequence derives from a man older than 75 with acute or convalescent COVID-19. This chain connects TRBV7-2 to TRBJ1-3; D may be TRBD1 (6 bases). Here the CDR3 reads CASSSQGYSGNTIYF. CDR3 bases: TGTGCCAGCAGCTCTCAGGGGTACTCTGGAAACACCATATATTTT.